The entry below gives a single TCR beta chain sequence along with its context. The antigen remains unidentified. CDR3 length equals 15 residues. The V end was cut by 1 base, the J end by 2 bases, with 11 bases between. Germline lookup yields CDR1 SGHDN and CDR2 FVKESK. The study ran its PCR with 60 Vbeta and 13 Jbeta primers. Assay used: immunoSEQ multiplex PCR; TCRdb lists only in-frame clones, some missing. This table holds 100,000 to 150,000 clones, approximately 85% found once. The data derive from a study of cytomegalovirus exposure and HLA in healthy donors. Points from the study as a whole: An apparent linkage of common viral pathogens to several of the most significant clusters emerged in a later analysis. For most TCR sequences rarity was the rule, although some public TCRs occurred in many donors. The study designated over 150 TCR beta chains cytomegalovirus-associated. Serostatus for CMV was the only available immune exposure information.

The sequenced sample was PBMCs. This TCR was sampled from a boy aged 5-17 years in good health and CMV-seronegative. The chain couples TRBV14 to TRBJ1-2; TRBD1 is a possible D gene (5 bases). CDR3 sequence: CASSQVRGSNYGYTF. For the CDR3, the DNA is TGTGCCAGCAGCCAAGTAAGGGGTTCCAACTATGGCTACACCTTC. The full variable domain, its missing parts supplied by reference TRBV14 and TRBJ1-2, is EAGVTQFPSHSVIEKGQTVTLRCDPISGHDNLYWYRRVMGKEIKFLLHFVKESKQDESGMPNNRFLAERTGGTYSTLKVQPAELEDSGVYFCASSQVRGSNYGYTFGSGTRLTVV.